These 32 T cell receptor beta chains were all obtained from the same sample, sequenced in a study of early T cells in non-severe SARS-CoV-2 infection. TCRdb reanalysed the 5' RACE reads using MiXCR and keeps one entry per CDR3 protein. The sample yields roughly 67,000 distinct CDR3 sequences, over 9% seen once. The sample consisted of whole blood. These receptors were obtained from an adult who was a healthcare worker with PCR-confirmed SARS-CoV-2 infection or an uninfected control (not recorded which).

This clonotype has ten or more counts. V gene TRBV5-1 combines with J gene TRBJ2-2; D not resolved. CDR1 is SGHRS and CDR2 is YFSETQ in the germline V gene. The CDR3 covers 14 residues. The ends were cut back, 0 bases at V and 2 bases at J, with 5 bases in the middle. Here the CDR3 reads CASSLGKNTGELFF. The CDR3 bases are TGCGCCAGCAGCTTGGGCAAAAACACCGGGGAGCTGTTTTTT.

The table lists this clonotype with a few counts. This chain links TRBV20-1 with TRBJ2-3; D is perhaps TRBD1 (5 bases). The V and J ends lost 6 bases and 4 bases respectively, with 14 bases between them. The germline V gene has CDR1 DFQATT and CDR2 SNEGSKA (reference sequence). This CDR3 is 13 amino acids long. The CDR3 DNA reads TGCAGTGCGTTACAGGATATCGCAGATACGCAGTATTTT. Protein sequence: CSALQDIADTQYF.

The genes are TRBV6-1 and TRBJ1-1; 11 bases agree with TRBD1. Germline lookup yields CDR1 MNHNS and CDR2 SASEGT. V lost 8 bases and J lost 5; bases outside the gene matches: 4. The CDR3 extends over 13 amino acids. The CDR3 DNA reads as TGTGCCAGCTGGACAGGGGGCTGGACTGAAGCTTTCTTT. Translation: CASWTGGWTEAFF.

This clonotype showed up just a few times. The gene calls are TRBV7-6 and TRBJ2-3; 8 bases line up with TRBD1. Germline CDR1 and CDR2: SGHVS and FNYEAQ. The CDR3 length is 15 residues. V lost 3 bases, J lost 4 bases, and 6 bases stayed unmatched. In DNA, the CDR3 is TGTGCCAGCAGCTTCAGGGCAGGGGGCCCAGATACGCAGTATTTT. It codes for CASSFRAGGPDTQYF.

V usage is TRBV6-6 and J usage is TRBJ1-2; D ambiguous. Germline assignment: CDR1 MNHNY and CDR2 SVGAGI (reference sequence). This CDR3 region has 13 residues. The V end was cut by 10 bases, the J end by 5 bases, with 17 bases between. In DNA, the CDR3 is TGTGCCATTCTCCGGGAGGCCTATTATGGCTACACCTTC. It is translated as CAILREAYYGYTF.

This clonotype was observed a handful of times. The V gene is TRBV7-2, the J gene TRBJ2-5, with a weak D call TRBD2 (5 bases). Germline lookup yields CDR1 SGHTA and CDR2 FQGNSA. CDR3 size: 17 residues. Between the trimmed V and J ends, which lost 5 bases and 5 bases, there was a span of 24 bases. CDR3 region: CASSPPGGSATSETQYF. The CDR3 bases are TGTGCCAGCAGCCCCCCCGGTGGTAGCGCAACCTCGGAGACCCAGTACTTC.

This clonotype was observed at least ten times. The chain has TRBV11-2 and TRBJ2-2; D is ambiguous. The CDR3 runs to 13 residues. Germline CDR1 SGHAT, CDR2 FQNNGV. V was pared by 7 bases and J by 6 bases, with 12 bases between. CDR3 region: CASTNHGSGELFF. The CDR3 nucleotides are TGTGCCAGCACCAATCACGGGTCCGGGGAGCTGTTTTTT.

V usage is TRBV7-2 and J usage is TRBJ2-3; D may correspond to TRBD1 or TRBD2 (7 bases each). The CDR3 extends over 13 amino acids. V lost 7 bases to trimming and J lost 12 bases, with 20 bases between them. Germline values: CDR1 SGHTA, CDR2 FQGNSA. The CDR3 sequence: CASNSGGRGHQYF. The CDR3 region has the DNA TGTGCCAGCAACTCGGGGGGAAGGGGGCATCAGTATTTT.

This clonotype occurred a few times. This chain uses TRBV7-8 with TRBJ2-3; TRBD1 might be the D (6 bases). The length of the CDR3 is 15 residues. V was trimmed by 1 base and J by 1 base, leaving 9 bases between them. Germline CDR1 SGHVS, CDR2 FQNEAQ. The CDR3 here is CASSLDRVGTDTQYF. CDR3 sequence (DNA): TGTGCCAGCAGCTTAGACAGGGTGGGCACAGATACGCAGTATTTT.

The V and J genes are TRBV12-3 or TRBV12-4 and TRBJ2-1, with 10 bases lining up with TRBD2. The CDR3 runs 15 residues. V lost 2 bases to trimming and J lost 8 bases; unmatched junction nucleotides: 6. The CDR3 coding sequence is TGTGCCAGCAGTTTACTCCCTAGCGGGGGCGATGAGCAGTTCTTC. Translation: CASSLLPSGGDEQFF.

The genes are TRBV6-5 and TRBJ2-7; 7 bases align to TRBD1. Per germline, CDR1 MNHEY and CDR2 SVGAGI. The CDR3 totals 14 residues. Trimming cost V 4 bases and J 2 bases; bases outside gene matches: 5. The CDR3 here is CASSFKGATYEQYF. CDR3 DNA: TGTGCCAGCAGTTTCAAGGGGGCTACCTACGAGCAGTACTTC.

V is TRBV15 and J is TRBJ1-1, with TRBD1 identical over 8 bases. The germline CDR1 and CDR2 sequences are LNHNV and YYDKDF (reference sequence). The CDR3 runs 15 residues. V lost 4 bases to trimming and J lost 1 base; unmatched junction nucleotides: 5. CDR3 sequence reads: CATSTGQGGNTEAFF. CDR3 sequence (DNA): TGTGCCACCAGCACCGGACAGGGAGGGAACACTGAAGCTTTCTTT.

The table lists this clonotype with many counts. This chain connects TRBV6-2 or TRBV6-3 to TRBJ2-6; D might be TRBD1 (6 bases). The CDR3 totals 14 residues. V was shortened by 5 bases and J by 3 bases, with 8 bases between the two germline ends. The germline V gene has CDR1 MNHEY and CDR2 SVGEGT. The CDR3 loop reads CASSTGSGANVLTF. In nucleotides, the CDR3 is TGTGCCAGCAGTACAGGGAGTGGGGCCAACGTCCTGACTTTC.

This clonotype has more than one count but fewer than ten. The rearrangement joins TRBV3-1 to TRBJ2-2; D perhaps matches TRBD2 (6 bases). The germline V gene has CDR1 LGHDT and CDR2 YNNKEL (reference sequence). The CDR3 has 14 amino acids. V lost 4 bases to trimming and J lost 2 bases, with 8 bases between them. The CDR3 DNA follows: TGTGCCAGCAGCCGGCGGGGAAACACCGGGGAGCTGTTTTTT. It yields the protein CASSRRGNTGELFF.

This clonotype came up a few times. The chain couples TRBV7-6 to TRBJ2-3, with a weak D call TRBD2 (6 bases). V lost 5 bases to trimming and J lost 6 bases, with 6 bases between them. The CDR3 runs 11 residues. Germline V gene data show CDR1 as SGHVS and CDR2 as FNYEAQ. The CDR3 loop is CASSREDTQYF. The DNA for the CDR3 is TGTGCCAGCAGCCGGGAGGATACGCAGTATTTT.

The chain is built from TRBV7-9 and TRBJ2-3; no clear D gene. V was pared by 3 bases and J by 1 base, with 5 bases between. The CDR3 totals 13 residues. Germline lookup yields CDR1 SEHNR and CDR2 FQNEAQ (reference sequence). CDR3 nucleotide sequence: TGTGCCAGCAGCTTGATGGGCACAGATACGCAGTATTTT. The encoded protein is CASSLMGTDTQYF.

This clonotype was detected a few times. CDR3 sequence reads: CSARGQGIFSYEQYF. CDR3 sequence (DNA): TGCAGTGCTAGAGGACAGGGTATATTCTCCTACGAGCAGTACTTC. The gene calls are TRBV20-1 and TRBJ2-7; 7 positions agree with TRBD1. CDR1 and CDR2 from the germline V gene are DFQATT and SNEGSKA (reference sequence). V lost 1 base, J lost 0 bases, and 6 bases stayed unmatched. CDR3 length: 15 amino acids.

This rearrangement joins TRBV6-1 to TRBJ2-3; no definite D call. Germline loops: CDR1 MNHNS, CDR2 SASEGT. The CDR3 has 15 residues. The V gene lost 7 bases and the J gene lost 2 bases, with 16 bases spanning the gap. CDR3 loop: CASKRVGSHTDTQYF. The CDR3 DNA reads TGTGCCAGCAAAAGGGTCGGATCACACACAGATACGCAGTATTTT.

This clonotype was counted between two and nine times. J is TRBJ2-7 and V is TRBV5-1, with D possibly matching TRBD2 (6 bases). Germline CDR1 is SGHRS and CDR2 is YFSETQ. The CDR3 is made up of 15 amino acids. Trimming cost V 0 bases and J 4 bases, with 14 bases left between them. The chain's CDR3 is CASSLGLGGVYEQYF. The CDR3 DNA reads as TGCGCCAGCAGCTTGGGACTCGGCGGGGTGTACGAGCAGTACTTC.

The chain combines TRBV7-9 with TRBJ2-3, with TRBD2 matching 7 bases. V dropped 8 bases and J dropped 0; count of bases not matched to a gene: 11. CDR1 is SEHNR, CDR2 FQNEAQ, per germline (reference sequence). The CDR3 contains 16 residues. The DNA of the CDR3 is TGTGCCAGCCTGTTATCTTTCGGGGGGAGCACAGATACGCAGTATTTT. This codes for CASLLSFGGSTDTQYF.

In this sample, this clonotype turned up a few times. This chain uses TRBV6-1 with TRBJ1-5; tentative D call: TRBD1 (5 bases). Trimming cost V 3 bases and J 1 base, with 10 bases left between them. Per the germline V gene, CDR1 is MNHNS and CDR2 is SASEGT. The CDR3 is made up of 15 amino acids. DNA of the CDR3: TGTGCCAGCAGTGACGGGACGCTAAGCAATCAGCCCCAGCATTTT. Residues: CASSDGTLSNQPQHF.

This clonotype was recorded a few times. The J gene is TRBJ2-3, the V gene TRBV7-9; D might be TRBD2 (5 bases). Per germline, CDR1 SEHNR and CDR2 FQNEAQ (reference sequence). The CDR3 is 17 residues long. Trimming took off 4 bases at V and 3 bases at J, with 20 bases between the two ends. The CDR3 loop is CASSSLGRPSGTDTQYF. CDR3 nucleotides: TGTGCCAGCAGCTCGCTGGGCCGTCCCTCGGGGACAGATACGCAGTATTTT.

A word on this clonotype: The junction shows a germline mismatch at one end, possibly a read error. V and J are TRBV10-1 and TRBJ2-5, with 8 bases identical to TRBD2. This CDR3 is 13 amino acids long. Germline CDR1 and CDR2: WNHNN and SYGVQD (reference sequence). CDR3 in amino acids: CASSESERGPQHF. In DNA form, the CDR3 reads TGCGCCAGCAGTGAGTCGGAGCGGGGGCCCCAACACTTC.

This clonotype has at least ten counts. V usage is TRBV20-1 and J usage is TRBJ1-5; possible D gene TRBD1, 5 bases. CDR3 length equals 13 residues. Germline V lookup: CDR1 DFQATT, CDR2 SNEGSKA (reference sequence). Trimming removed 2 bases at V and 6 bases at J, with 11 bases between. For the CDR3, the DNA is TGCAGTGCTAGATGGGGCGGGGGTCAGCCCCAGCATTTT. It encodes CSARWGGGQPQHF.

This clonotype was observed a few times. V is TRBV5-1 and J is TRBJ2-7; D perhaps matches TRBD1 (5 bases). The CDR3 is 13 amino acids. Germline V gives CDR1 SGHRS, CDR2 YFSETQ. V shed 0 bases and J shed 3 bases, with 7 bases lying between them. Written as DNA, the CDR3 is TGCGCCAGCAGCTTGGGCAGGGACTACGAGCAGTACTTC. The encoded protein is CASSLGRDYEQYF.

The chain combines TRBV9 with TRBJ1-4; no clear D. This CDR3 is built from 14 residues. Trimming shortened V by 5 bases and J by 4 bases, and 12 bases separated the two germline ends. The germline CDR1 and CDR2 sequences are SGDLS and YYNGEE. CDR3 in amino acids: CASSPPGGNEKLFF. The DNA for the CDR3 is TGTGCCAGCAGTCCGCCCGGCGGTAATGAAAAACTGTTTTTT. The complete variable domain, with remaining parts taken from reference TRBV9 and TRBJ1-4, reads DSGVTQTPKHLITATGQRVTLRCSPRSGDLSVYWYQQSLDQGLQFLIQYYNGEERAKGNILERFSAQQFPDLHSELNLSSLELGDSALYFCASSPPGGNEKLFFGSGTQLSVL.

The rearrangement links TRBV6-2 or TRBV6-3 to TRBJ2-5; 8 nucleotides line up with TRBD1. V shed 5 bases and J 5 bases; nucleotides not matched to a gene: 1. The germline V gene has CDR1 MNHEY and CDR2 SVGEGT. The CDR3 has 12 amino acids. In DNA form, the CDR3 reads TGTGCCAGCAGTCGGACAGGGGAGACCCAGTACTTC. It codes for CASSRTGETQYF.

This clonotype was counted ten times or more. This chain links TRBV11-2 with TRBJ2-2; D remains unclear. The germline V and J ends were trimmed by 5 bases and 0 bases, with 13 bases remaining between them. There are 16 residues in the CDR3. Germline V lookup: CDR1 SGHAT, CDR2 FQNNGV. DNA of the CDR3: TGTGCCAGCAGCACCGGGTCCAGGACGAACACCGGGGAGCTGTTTTTT. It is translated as CASSTGSRTNTGELFF. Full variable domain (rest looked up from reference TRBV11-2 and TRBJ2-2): EAGVAQSPRYKIIEKRQSVAFWCNPISGHATLYWYQQILGQGPKLLIQFQNNGVVDDSQLPKDRFSAERLKGVDSTLKIQPAKLEDSAVYLCASSTGSRTNTGELFFGEGSRLTVL.

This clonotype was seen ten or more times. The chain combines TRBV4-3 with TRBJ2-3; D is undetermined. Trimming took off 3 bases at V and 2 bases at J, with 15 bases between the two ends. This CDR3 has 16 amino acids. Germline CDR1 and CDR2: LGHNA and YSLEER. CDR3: CASSQGGPISTDTQYF. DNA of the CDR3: TGCGCCAGCAGCCAGGGTGGCCCCATTTCCACAGATACGCAGTATTTT.

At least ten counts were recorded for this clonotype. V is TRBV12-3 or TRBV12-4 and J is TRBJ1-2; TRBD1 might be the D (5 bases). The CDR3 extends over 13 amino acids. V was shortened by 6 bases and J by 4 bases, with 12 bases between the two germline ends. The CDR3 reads CASSLGQFYGYTF. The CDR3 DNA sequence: TGTGCCAGCAGCTTGGGGCAGTTCTATGGCTACACCTTC.

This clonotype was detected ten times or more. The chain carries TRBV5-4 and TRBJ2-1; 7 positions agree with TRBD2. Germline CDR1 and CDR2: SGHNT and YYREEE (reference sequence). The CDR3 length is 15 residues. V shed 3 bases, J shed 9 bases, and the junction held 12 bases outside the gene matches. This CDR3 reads CASSWAQRGVVEQFF. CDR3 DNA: TGTGCCAGCAGCTGGGCCCAGCGGGGAGTGGTTGAGCAGTTCTTC.

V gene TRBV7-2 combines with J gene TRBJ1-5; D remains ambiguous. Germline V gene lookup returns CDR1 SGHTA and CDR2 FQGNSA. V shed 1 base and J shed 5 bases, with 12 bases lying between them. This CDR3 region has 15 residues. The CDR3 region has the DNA TGTGCCAGCAGCTTAGGCCTCCCATGGGATCAGCCCCAGCATTTT. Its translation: CASSLGLPWDQPQHF.